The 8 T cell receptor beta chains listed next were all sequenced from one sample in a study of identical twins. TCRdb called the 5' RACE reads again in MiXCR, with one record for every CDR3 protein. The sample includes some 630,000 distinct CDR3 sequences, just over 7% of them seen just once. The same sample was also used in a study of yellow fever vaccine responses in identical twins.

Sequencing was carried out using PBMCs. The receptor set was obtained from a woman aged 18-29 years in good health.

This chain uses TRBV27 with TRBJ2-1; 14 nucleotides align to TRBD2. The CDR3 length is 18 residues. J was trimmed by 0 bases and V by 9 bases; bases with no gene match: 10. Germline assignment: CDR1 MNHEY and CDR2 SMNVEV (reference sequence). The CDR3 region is CASLGLAGGQSSYNEQFF. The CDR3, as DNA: TGTGCCAGTCTTGGACTAGCGGGGGGACAGAGCTCCTACAATGAGCAGTTCTTC.

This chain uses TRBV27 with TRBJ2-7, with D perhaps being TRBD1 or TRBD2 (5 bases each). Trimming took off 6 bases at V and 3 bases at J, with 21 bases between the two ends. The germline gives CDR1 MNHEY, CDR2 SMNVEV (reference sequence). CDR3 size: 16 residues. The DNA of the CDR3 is TGTGCCAGCAGCTTTTCCACCGGGACGGTGGTCTACGAGCAGTACTTC. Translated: CASSFSTGTVVYEQYF.

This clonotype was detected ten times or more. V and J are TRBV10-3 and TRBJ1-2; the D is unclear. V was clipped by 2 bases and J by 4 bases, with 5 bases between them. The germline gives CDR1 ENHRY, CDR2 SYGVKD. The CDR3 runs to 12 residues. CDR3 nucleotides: TGTGCCATCAGTGAGCACAGCTATGGCTACACCTTC. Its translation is CAISEHSYGYTF.

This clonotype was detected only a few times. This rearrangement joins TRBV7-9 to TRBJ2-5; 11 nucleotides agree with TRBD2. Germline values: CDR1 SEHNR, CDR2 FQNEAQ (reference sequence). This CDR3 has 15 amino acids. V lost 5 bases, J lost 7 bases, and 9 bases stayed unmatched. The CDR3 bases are TGTGCCAGCAGCCGTACTAGCGGGAGAGACGGGACCCAGTACTTC. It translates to CASSRTSGRDGTQYF.

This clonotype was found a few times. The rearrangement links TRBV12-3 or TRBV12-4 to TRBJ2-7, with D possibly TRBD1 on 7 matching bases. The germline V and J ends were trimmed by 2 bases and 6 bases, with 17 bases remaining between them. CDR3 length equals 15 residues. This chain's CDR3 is CASSLSGSGGSEQYV. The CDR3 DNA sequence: TGTGCCAGCAGTTTATCTGGGTCAGGGGGGAGCGAGCAGTACGTC.

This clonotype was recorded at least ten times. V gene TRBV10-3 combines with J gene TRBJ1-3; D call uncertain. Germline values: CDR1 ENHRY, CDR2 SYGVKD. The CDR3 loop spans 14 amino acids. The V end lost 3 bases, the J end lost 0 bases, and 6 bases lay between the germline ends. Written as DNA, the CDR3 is TGTGCCATCAGTGACGGAACCTCTGGAAACACCATATATTTT. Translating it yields CAISDGTSGNTIYF.

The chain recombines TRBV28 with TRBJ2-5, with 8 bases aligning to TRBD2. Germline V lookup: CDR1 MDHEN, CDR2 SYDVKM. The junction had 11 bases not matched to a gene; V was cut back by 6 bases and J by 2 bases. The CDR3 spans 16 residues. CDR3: CASRTSERERQETQYF. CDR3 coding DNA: TGTGCCAGCAGAACTTCCGAGCGGGAGAGACAAGAGACCCAGTACTTC.

CDR3 amino acids: CAISDRAGTDTQYF. In DNA, the CDR3 is TGTGCCATCAGTGACAGGGCGGGGACAGATACGCAGTATTTT. The chain uses TRBV10-3 and TRBJ2-3, with D maybe TRBD2 (6 bases). Germline lookup yields CDR1 ENHRY and CDR2 SYGVKD. The CDR3 is made up of 14 amino acids. Trimming took 3 bases from V and 3 from J, leaving 10 bases between them.